These 10 T cell receptor beta chains came from one sample sequenced in a study of tumor-infiltrating lymphocytes in localized non-small cell lung cancer. Some clones are missing from TCRdb's copy, which holds only in-frame ones; the method was immunoSEQ multiplex PCR. The repertoire holds approximately 17,000 clones, 70% to 85% seen once, with 5% to 7% in the top ten. Sample: lung tumor tissue. These receptors came from a human donor with non-small cell lung cancer.

In its sample, this clone was seen a few times. The rearrangement links TRBV6-6 to TRBJ2-1, with 7 nucleotides matching TRBD2. The CDR3 has 15 amino acids. The V and J ends lost 0 bases and 6 bases, in that order; junction bases with no gene match: 5. Germline loops: CDR1 MNHNY, CDR2 SVGAGI (reference sequence). CDR3 DNA sequence: TGTGCCAGCAGTTACTCGCCGGGAGGTTCCAATGAGCAGTTCTTC. Amino acid sequence: CASSYSPGGSNEQFF.

The V gene is TRBV27, the J gene TRBJ2-3; D might be TRBD2 (5 bases). From germline, CDR1 is MNHEY and CDR2 SMNVEV (reference sequence). The CDR3 extends over 17 amino acids. V shed 5 bases and J shed 5 bases, with 23 bases lying between them. This chain's CDR3 is CASSPPPGGARGDTQYF. The CDR3, as DNA: TGTGCCAGCAGTCCCCCGCCAGGAGGAGCCCGGGGAGATACGCAGTATTTT.

This clone appeared once. This chain uses TRBV7-6 with TRBJ1-1; D uncertain. V lost 5 bases and J 1 base, leaving 11 bases between the germline ends. Germline values: CDR1 SGHVS, CDR2 FNYEAQ. The CDR3 extends over 14 amino acids. CDR3 sequence reads: CASSRAIGNTEAFF. The CDR3 coding sequence is TGTGCCAGCAGCCGAGCAATTGGGAACACTGAAGCTTTCTTT.

This clone was detected only once. V gene TRBV11-2 combines with J gene TRBJ2-3; 12 bases map to TRBD2. Germline V gives CDR1 SGHAT, CDR2 FQNNGV. There are 16 residues in the CDR3. V gave up 5 bases and J gave up 6 bases; unmatched junction bases: 9. CDR3: CASSQLLAGGGDTQYF. CDR3 bases: TGTGCCAGCAGCCAACTACTAGCGGGAGGAGGGGATACGCAGTATTTT.

The chain has TRBV4-3 and TRBJ1-2; possible D gene TRBD1, 6 bases. The CDR3 is 18 amino acids. Looked up from germline, CDR1 is LGHNA and CDR2 is YSLEER. V was clipped by 6 bases and J by 1 base, with 24 bases between them. The CDR3 sequence is CASRRGCGTPILNYGYTF. The CDR3 DNA sequence: TGCGCCAGCAGGAGGGGATGCGGGACACCCATTCTTAACTATGGCTACACCTTC.

This clone was seen only once. This rearrangement joins TRBV7-2 to TRBJ2-7; D uncertain. Between the trimmed V and J ends, which lost 1 base and 4 bases, there was a span of 8 bases. The CDR3 runs 13 residues. Germline lookup yields CDR1 SGHTA and CDR2 FQGNSA. The CDR3 nucleotides read TGTGCCAGCAGCTTAGGCGGAAAATACGAGCAGTACTTC. Translating it yields CASSLGGKYEQYF.

The rearrangement uses TRBV15 and TRBJ2-7; D may be TRBD2 (5 bases). CDR1 is LNHNV and CDR2 is YYDKDF in the germline V gene (reference sequence). The V end was cut by 0 bases, the J end by 3 bases, with 12 bases between. This CDR3 spans 15 amino acids. CDR3 sequence: CATSRDGEGYYEQYF. As DNA, the CDR3 is TGTGCCACCAGCAGAGATGGAGAGGGTTACTACGAGCAGTACTTC.

The gene calls are TRBV4-3 and TRBJ1-2; 7 nucleotides align to TRBD1. Germline V CDR1 and CDR2: LGHNA, YSLEER. Unmatched junction bases numbered 1, after V lost 4 bases and J lost 2 bases. CDR3 length: 13 residues. In DNA form, the CDR3 reads TGCGCCAGCAGCCCGACAGGGAACTATGGCTACACCTTC. This codes for CASSPTGNYGYTF.

The V gene is TRBV15, the J gene TRBJ2-7; 11 nucleotides match TRBD2. The CDR3 runs to 16 residues. Germline V gene data show CDR1 as LNHNV and CDR2 as YYDKDF (reference sequence). The V gene end was trimmed by 0 bases and the J gene end by 2 bases; junction bases not matched to a gene: 3. The CDR3 loop reads CATSRDGGLAAYEQYF. Here the CDR3 DNA reads TGTGCCACCAGCAGAGATGGGGGACTAGCGGCCTACGAGCAGTACTTC.

This clone was seen a single time. This sequence joins TRBV14 and TRBJ2-7, with D uncertain. Trimming took off 1 base at V and 2 bases at J, with 12 bases between the two ends. CDR1 is SGHDN, CDR2 FVKESK, per germline. The CDR3 is 15 residues long. The CDR3 here is CASSQVGRSAYEQYF. CDR3 DNA sequence: TGTGCCAGCAGCCAAGTGGGCAGGTCTGCCTACGAGCAGTACTTC.